This T cell receptor (beta chain) was captured by sequencing in a study of blood T cell repertoires in COVID-19. Study-wide background: Samples representing acute and convalescent COVID-19 were sourced from the United States, Italy and Spain.

The CDR3 is 12 amino acids. The germline V and J ends were trimmed by 7 bases and 9 bases, with 15 bases remaining between them. Germline V gives CDR1 SNHLY, CDR2 FYNNEI. In terms of age and location, participants ranged from roughly 18 to 100 years and lived in 24 US areas. Cohort allocation depended upon clinical history that participants reported. Data came from immunoSEQ multiplex PCR; TCRdb stores just in-frame clones and leaves some out. The table shows around 430,000 clones, with around nine tenths occurring only once. The sequenced sample was PBMCs or T cells enriched from blood (not recorded which). The TCR originated in a woman aged 45-65 years who had recovered from COVID-19. The chain combines TRBV2 with TRBJ1-2; D gene unclear. The CDR3 DNA sequence: TGTGCCAGCATAGGAGGAGATAGGAGCTACACCTTC. Translating it yields CASIGGDRSYTF.